This section outlines one T cell receptor (beta chain) sequence together with its context. Its antigen is unidentified. The read gets to within 3 residues of the CDR3 end, and the germline J gene fills in the rest. This entry comes from a study of T cells in women clearing cervical HPV infection. General study points: Richness differences could reflect unmeasured T-cell content per sample. It is unknown whether associations predate infection; no effector/memory or HPV-specific sorting. Repertoire richness, not evenness, was significantly elevated in CIN3+ cases versus controls.

The germline V gene has CDR1 MDHEN and CDR2 SYDVKM. Trimming took 7 bases from V and 1 from J, leaving 15 bases between them. The CDR3 extends over 15 amino acids. Average input was about 1.2 ug genomic DNA for immunoSEQ TCR beta CDR3 amplification. TCRdb's table, derived via immunoSEQ multiplex PCR, lists solely in-frame clones and lacks some. The data show about 39,000 clones, and the top ten clones hold about 5%. The chain employs TRBV28 and TRBJ2-3; D remains unclear. The origin of this receptor is a woman aged 18 to 75 with a cervical HPV16 infection that either progressed to CIN3+ or cleared (not recorded which). Sequences were obtained from blood buffy coat. The CDR3 loop is CASIPFVSGTDTQYF. The sequenced CDR3 bases are TGTGCCAGCATTCCTTTCGTATCCGGCACAGATACG.